This T cell receptor beta chain is drawn from a study of shared clonotypes between healthy human individuals. As for the study in general: There were three CD4 naive, three CD4 memory, two CD8 naive and one CD8 memory plates per donor.

The method was immunoSEQ multiplex PCR; TCRdb's version includes in-frame clones alone and lacks a portion of them. This repertoire shows around 200,000 clones, about 93% found once; its top ten account for around 0.072%. Deletions cut 2 bases from V and 0 bases from J, with 7 bases between. Per the germline V gene, CDR1 is KGHSH and CDR2 is LQKENI. The CDR3 consists of 14 residues. This clone was recorded only once. Material for sequencing was naive CD4+ T cells sorted from blood. Subset specified: CD45RA+ positively selected. The chain combines TRBV18 with TRBJ1-2; no clear D. The sequence derives from a woman in her 30s in good health. CDR3 sequence: CASSPSVPNYGYTF. In DNA form, the CDR3 reads TGTGCCAGCTCACCATCCGTCCCTAACTATGGCTACACCTTC.